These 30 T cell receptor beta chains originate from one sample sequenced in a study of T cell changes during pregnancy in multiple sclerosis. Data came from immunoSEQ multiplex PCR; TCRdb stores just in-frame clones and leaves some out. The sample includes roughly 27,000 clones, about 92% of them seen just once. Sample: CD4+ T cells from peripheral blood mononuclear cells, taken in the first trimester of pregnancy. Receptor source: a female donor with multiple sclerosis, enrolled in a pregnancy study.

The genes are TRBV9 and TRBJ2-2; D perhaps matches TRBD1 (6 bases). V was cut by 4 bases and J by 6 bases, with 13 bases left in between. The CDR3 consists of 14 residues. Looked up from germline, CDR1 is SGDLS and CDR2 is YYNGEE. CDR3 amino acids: CASSLPAGAGELFF. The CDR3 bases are TGTGCCAGCAGCCTGCCTGCAGGGGCCGGGGAGCTGTTTTTT.

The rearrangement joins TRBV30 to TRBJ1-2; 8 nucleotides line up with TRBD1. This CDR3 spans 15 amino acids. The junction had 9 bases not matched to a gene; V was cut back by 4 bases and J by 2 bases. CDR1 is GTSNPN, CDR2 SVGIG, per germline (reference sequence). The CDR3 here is CAWKKADRENYGYTF. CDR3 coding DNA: TGTGCCTGGAAGAAGGCGGACAGGGAGAACTATGGCTACACCTTC.

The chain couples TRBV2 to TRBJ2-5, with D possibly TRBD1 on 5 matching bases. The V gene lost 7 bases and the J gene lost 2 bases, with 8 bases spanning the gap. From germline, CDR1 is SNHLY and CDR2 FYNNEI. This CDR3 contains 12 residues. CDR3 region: CASTAGQETQYF. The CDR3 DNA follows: TGTGCCAGCACCGCAGGGCAAGAGACCCAGTACTTC.

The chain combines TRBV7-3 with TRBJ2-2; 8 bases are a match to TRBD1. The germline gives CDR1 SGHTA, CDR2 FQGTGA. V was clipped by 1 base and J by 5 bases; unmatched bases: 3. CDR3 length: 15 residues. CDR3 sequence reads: CASSLIGQGTGELFF. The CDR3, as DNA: TGTGCCAGCAGCTTAATTGGACAGGGAACCGGGGAGCTGTTTTTT.

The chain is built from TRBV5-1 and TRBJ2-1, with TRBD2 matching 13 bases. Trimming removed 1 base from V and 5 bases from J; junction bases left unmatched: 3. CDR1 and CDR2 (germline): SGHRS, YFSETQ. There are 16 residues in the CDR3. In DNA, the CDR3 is TGCGCCAGCAGCTTGATGGGACTAGCGGGAAACAATGAGCAGTTCTTC. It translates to CASSLMGLAGNNEQFF.

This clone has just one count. This chain's CDR3 is CASSLGWAGYTF. CDR3 sequence (DNA): TGTGCCAGCAGCTTAGGCTGGGCTGGCTACACCTTC. The chain has TRBV11-2 and TRBJ1-2; D gene uncertain. The CDR3 has 12 residues. Germline loops: CDR1 SGHAT, CDR2 FQNNGV. V lost 1 base and J lost 7, with 7 bases in between.

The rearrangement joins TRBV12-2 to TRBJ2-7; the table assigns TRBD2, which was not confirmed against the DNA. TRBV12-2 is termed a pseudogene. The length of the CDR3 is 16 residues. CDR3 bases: TGTGCAAGTCGCTTAGCGCGGGGGGGGAGGACCTACGAGCAGTACTTC. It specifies CASRLARGGRTYEQYF.

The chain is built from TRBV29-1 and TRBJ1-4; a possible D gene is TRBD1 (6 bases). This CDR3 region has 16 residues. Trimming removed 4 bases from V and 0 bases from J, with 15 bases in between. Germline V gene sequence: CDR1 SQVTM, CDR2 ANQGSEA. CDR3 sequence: CSVGEGVTSTNEKLFF. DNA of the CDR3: TGCAGCGTTGGGGAGGGGGTTACGTCAACTAATGAAAAACTGTTTTTT.

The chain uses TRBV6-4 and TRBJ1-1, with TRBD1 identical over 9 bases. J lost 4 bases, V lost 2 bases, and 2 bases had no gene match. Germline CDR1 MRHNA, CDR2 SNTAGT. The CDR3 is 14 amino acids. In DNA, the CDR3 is TGTGCCAGCAGTGACAAGACAGGGGGCACTGAAGCTTTCTTT. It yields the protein CASSDKTGGTEAFF.

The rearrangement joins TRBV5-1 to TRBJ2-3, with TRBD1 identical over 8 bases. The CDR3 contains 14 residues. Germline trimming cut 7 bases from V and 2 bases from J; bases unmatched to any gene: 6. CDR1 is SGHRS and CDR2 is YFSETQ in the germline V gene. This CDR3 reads CASGPGGFTDTQYF. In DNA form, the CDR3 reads TGCGCCAGCGGCCCAGGGGGCTTCACAGATACGCAGTATTTT.

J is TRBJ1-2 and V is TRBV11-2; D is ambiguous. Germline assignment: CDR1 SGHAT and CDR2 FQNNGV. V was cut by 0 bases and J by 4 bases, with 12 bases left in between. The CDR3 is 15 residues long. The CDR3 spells CASSLEAYVGYGYTF. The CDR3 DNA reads TGTGCCAGCAGCTTAGAAGCCTATGTTGGCTATGGCTACACCTTC.

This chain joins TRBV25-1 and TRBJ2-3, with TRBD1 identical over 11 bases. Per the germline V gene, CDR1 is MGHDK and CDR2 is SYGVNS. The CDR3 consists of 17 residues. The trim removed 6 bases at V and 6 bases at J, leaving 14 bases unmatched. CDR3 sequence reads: CASSAGTGQGAGDTQYF. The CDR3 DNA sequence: TGTGCCAGCAGCGCCGGGACCGGACAGGGGGCCGGCGATACGCAGTATTTT.

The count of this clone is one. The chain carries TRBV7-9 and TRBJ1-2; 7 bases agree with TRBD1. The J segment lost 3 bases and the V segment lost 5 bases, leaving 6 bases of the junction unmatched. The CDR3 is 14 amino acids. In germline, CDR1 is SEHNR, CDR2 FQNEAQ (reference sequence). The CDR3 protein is CASSRDSGHYGYTF. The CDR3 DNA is TGTGCCAGCAGCCGGGACAGCGGACACTATGGCTACACCTTC. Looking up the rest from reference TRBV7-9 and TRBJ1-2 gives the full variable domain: DTGVSQNPRHKITKRGQNVTFRCDPISEHNRLYWYRQTLGQGPEFLTYFQNEAQLEKSRLLSDRFSAERPKGSFSTLEIQRTEQGDSAMYLCASSRDSGHYGYTFGSGTRLTVV.

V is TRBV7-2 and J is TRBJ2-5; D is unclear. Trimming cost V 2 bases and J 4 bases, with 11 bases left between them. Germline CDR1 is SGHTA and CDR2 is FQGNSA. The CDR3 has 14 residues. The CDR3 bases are TGTGCCAGCAGCTTATCGGCAGCTAGAGAGACCCAGTACTTC. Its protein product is CASSLSAARETQYF.

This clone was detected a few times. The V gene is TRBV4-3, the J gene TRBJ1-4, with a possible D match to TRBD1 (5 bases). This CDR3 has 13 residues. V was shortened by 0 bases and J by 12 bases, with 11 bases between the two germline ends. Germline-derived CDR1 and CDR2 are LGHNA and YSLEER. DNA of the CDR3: TGCGCCAGCAGCCAAGATTGGGGCGGGGAACTGTTTTTT. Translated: CASSQDWGGELFF.

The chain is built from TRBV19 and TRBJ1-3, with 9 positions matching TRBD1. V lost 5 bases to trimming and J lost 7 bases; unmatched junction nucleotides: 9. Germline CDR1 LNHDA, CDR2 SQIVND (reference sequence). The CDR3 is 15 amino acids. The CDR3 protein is CASSPLGDRENTIYF. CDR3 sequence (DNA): TGTGCCAGTAGTCCACTGGGGGACAGGGAGAACACCATATATTTT.

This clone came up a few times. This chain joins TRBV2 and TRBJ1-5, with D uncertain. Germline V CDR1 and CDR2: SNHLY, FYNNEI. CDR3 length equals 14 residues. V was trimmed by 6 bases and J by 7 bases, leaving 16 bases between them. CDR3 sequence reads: CASRVGVVGQPQHF. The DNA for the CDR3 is TGTGCCAGCAGGGTCGGAGTGGTTGGGCAGCCCCAGCATTTT.

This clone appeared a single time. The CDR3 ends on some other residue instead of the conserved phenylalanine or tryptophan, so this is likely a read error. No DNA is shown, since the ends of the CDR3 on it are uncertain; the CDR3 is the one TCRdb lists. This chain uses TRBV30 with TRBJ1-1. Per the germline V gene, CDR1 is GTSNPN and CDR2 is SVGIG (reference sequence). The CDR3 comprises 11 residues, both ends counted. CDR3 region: CAWSVRGGAKH.

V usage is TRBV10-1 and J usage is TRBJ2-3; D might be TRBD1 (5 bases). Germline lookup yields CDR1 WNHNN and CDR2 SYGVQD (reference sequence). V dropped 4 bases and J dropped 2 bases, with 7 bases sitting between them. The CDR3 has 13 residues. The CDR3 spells CASSADTTDTQYF. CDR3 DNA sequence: TGCGCCAGCAGTGCGGACACCACAGATACGCAGTATTTT.

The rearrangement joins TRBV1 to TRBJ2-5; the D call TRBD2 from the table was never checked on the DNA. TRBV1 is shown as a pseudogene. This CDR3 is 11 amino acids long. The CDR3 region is CTSSPRETQYF. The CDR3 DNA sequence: TGCACCAGCAGCCCCCGGGAGACCCAGTACTTC.

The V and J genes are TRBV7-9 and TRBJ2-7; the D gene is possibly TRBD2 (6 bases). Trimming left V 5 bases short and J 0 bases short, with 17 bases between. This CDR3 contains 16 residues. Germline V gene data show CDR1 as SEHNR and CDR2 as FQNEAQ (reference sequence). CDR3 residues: CASSGSRDSGSYEQYF. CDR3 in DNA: TGTGCCAGCAGCGGAAGCAGGGACTCGGGCTCCTACGAGCAGTACTTC.

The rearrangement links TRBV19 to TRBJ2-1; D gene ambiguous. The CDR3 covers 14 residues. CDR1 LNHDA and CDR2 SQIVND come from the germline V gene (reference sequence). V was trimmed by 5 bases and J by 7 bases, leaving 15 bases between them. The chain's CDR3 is CASSPQLAENEQFF. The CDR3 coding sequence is TGTGCCAGTAGTCCTCAACTCGCTGAAAATGAGCAGTTCTTC.

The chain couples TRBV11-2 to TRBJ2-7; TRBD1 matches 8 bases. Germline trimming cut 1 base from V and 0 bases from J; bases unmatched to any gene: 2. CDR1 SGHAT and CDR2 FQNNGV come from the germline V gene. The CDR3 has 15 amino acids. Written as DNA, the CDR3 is TGTGCCAGCAGCTTAGGACAGGGGAGCTCCTACGAGCAGTACTTC. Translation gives CASSLGQGSSYEQYF. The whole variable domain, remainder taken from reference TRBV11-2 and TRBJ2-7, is EAGVAQSPRYKIIEKRQSVAFWCNPISGHATLYWYQQILGQGPKLLIQFQNNGVVDDSQLPKDRFSAERLKGVDSTLKIQPAKLEDSAVYLCASSLGQGSSYEQYFGPGTRLTVT.

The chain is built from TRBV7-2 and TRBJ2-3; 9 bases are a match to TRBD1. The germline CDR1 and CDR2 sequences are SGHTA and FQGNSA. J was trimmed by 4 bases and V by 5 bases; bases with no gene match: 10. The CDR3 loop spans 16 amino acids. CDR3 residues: CASSSGRTGAADTQYF. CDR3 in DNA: TGTGCCAGCAGCAGCGGTAGGACAGGGGCGGCAGATACGCAGTATTTT.

CDR3 nucleotides: TGTGCCAGCAGCTTAGGCGGGGATTCCTACGAGCAGTACTTC. As protein: CASSLGGDSYEQYF. This chain uses TRBV11-3 with TRBJ2-7; possibly TRBD2 for D (6 bases). V was cut by 1 base and J by 1 base, with 8 bases left in between. The CDR3 loop spans 14 amino acids. Germline CDR1 SGHNT, CDR2 YENEEA.

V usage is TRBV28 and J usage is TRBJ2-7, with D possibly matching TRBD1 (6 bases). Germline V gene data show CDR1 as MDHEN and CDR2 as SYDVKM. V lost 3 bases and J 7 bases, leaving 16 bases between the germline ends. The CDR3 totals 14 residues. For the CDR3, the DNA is TGTGCCAGCAGTTTGGGTTACAGGGTCTTGGAGCAGTACTTC. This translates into CASSLGYRVLEQYF.

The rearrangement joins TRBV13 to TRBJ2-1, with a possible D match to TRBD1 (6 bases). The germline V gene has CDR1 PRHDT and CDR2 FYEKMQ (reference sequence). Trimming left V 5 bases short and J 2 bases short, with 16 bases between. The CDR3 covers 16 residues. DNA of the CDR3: TGTGCCAGCAGCCCCTCGAGGGGGATCACCTACAATGAGCAGTTCTTC. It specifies CASSPSRGITYNEQFF. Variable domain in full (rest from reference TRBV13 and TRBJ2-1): AAGVIQSPRHLIKEKRETATLKCYPIPRHDTVYWYQQGPGQDPQFLISFYEKMQSDKGSIPDRFSAQQFSDYHSELNMSSLELGDSALYFCASSPSRGITYNEQFFGPGTRLTVL.

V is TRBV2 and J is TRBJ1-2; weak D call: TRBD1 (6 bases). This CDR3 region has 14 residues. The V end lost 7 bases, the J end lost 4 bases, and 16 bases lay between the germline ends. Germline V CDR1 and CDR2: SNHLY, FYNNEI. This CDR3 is CASTGGQGRYGYTF. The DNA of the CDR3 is TGTGCCAGCACTGGGGGCCAGGGACGCTATGGCTACACCTTC. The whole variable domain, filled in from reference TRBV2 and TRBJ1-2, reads EPEVTQTPSHQVTQMGQEVILRCVPISNHLYFYWYRQILGQKVEFLVSFYNNEISEKSEIFDDQFSVERPDGSNFTLKIRSTKLEDSAMYFCASTGGQGRYGYTFGSGTRLTVV.

The DNA for the CDR3 is TGTGCCAGCTCACCATTGACAGGGGCGAAGGGCTACACCTTC. Translation: CASSPLTGAKGYTF. The V gene is TRBV18, the J gene TRBJ1-2, with 8 positions matching TRBD1. The germline CDR1 and CDR2 sequences are KGHSH and LQKENI. V shed 2 bases, J shed 8 bases, and the junction held 7 bases outside the gene matches. The CDR3 has 14 amino acids.

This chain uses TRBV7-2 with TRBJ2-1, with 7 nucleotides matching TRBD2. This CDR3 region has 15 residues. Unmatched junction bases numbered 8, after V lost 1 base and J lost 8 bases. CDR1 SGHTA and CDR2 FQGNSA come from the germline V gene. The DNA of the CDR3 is TGTGCCAGCAGCTTAGACAGCGGGGCAATTGATGAGCAGTTCTTC. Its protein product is CASSLDSGAIDEQFF.